What follows describes a single T cell receptor (beta chain). The target of this receptor is not known. Base qualities are not at hand, and no much larger clone is one base apart. The label giving this sample's time point can be read as: baseline before first vaccination. Vaccinee samples were obtained from the UK trials COV001 and COV002, which included a single-blind randomized controlled phase 2/3 trial of AZD1222 (ChAdOx1 nCoV-19) in healthy adults. For TCRbeta chain sequencing, PBMC samples from trial participants were taken at day 0 and at day 28 after the second dose. The CDR3 regions of human TCRbeta chains were analyzed by immunosequencing. The authors' analysis ran thus. Repertoire TCRs were matched against a reference library of SARS-CoV-2-specific TCRs generated with the MIRA antigen-specificity platform. Breadth was defined as the fraction of unique TCRs that were SARS-CoV-2-associated, and depth was defined as the fraction of total T cells that were SARS-CoV-2-associated. Using the MIRA data, each spike-specific TCR was mapped to the spike region that the TCR reacts to and placed in a CD4 or CD8 class. Log10-transformed breadth and depth values were compared by one-way ANOVA with Sidak's multiple comparisons tests. As stored in TCRdb, this immuneACCESS dataset retains in-frame rearrangements with V and J assigned. A fraction of the clones does not appear; measured against another copy, unresolved V genes explain less than half of the discrepancy, and the remainder lacks a known reason. V and J calls and clone size follow that table, whereas D and trimming were derived from the DNA. The sample table lists some 150,000 clones, roughly 92% of them with a count of one. In total, the top ten clones hold roughly 1.3% of the sample.

This sample was included in a study of T cell responses to AZD1222 COVID-19 vaccine (dated by TCRdb to the early 2020s). With respect to the entire study: AZD1222 recipients with second doses at about 4 weeks or about 12 weeks were pooled, because spike-specific TCR depth and breadth did not differ between schedules. A total of about 240 trial participants underwent TCR sequencing, of whom some 210 received two doses of AZD1222 and roughly 25 received two doses of the MenACWY control vaccine. Trial participants were enrolled by age into subgroups of 18-55, 56-69 and 70-plus years, and roughly 150, 30 and 60 TCR-sequenced participants, respectively, were included in these subgroups.

Beyond this particular receptor, the publication reports: After two AZD1222 doses, both the breadth and the depth of spike-specific TCRs were significantly higher than at day 0 and than in MenACWY recipients. Participants were mostly white British and included more females than males, and it was suggested by the authors that clonal diversity may have been underestimated. Conclusions about previously exposed vaccinees are limited, since just 5 or 6 AZD1222 recipients were seropositive for SARS-CoV-2 at baseline. Epitopes outside the regions mutated in the B.1.351 and B.1.1.7 variants were reportedly recognized by nearly half of the unique spike-specific TCRs. In the small 56-69-year group, the increase in depth fell short of significance, most likely because of low power. CD4 TCRs associated with the vaccine covered the entire spike protein, and the dominant responses were in regions 160-218 and 743-854. Because no day 14 peak-response samples were available, the repertoires could be characterized only after the peak T cell response.

The CDR3 starts with the cysteine, ends with the phenylalanine, and has 13 residues. The kept DNA is CDR3 alone, 39 bases in frame from the first base. Trimming at the junction amounts to 10 bases on V and 0 bases on J, and the germline ends lie 12 bases apart. The germline V gene (reference sequence) yields SEHNR for CDR1 and FQNEAQ for CDR2. The receptor was isolated from an adult in good health. The input for sequencing was peripheral blood, taken on day 0 of AZD1222 vaccination. The rearrangement combines TRBV7-9 with TRBJ1-2; the D gene assignment is ambiguous. At the DNA level, the sequence is TGTGCCACCGAAACTGGTACTAACTATGGCTACACCTTC. This is translated as CATETGTNYGYTF.